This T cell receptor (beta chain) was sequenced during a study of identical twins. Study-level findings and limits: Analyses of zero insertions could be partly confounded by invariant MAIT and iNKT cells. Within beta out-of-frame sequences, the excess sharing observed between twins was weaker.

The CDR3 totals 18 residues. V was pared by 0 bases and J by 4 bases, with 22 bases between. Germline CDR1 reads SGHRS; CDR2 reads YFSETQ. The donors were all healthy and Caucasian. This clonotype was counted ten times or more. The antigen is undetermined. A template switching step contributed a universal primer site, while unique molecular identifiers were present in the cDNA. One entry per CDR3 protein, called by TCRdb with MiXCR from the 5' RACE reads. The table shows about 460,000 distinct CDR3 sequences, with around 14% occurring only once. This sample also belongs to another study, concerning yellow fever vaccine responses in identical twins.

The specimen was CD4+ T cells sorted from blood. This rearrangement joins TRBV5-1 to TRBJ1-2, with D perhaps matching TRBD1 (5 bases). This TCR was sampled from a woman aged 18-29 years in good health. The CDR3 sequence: CASSLEPVSQARSYGYTF. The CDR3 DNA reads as TGCGCCAGCAGCTTGGAACCCGTTTCACAGGCCAGGAGCTATGGCTACACCTTC.